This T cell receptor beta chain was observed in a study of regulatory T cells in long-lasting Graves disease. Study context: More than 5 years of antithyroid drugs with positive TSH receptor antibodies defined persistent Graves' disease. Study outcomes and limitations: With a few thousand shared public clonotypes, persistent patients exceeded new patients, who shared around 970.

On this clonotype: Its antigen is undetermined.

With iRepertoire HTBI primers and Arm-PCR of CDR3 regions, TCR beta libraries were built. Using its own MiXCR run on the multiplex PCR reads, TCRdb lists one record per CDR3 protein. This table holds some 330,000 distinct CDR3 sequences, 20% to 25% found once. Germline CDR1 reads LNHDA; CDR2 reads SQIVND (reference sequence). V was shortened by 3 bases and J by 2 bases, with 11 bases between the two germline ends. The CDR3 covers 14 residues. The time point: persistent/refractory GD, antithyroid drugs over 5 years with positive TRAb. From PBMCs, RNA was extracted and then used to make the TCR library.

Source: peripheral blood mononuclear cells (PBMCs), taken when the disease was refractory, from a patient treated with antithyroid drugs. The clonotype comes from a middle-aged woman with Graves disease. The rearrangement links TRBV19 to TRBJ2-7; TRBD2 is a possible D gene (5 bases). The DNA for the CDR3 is TGTGCCAGTAGTATCCTAGGGAGAGCCTACGAGCAGTACTTC. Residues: CASSILGRAYEQYF.